This T cell receptor (beta chain) was identified in a study of T cell clonotyping in hematopoietic cell transplantation. The J segment lost 7 bases and the V segment lost 5 bases, leaving 14 bases of the junction unmatched. The CDR3 contains 17 residues. Germline V gives CDR1 SGHVS, CDR2 FNYEAQ. Stated time point: recipient sample about 28 days before transplant, after cytoreduction. TCRdb keeps only in-frame clones here, not all; method: immunoSEQ multiplex PCR. The sample has thousands of clones; approximately 86% are singletons. As for this clone: Its antigen remains unknown.

Whole-study results and caveats: Broader posttransplant TCR repertoire diversity was predicted by graft donor and pretransplant recipient Inverse Simpson Index values. Recipient TCR diversity dropped after transplant; expanded clonotypes rose from day 30 to 180. No sorting was done, leaving CD4 and CD8 contributions mixed.

The sample was peripheral blood mononuclear cells, taken before stem cell transplant. This receptor was identified in a man aged 25 to 40 with acute myeloid leukemia. Some clones in this sample may be carry-over from other donors' samples. The chain joins TRBV7-6 to TRBJ2-2; 9 bases fit TRBD2. The CDR3 region is CASSPYVAGVGDGELFF. For the CDR3, the DNA is TGTGCCAGCAGCCCATACGTAGCGGGAGTCGGGGACGGGGAGCTGTTTTTT.